Below are 19 T cell receptor beta chains sequenced from a single sample in a study of early T cells in non-severe SARS-CoV-2 infection. TCRdb called the 5' RACE reads again in MiXCR, with one record for every CDR3 protein. The top ten clones hold approximately 15% of a sample with 55,000 to 65,000 distinct CDR3 sequences, approximately 9% of them seen once. The sample taken for sequencing was whole blood. The source of these receptors is an adult who was a healthcare worker with PCR-confirmed SARS-CoV-2 infection or an uninfected control (not recorded which).

V is TRBV7-2 and J is TRBJ2-7, with a possible D match to TRBD2 (5 bases). V gave up 5 bases and J gave up 5 bases, with 13 bases separating them. The CDR3 extends over 13 amino acids. Per germline, CDR1 SGHTA and CDR2 FQGNSA. CDR3: CASSTRLSHEQYF. The CDR3 DNA reads as TGTGCCAGCAGCACCAGACTATCCCACGAGCAGTACTTC.

The table lists this clonotype with many counts. The chain employs TRBV4-2 and TRBJ2-7, with TRBD1 identical over 7 bases. Losses at the gene ends were 4 bases for V and 6 bases for J; bases not matched to a gene: 9. Germline CDR1 reads LGHNA; CDR2 reads YNFKEQ. This CDR3 spans 14 amino acids. CDR3 in DNA: TGTGCCAGCAGCCGATTAACAGGGGCCGGCGAGCAGTACTTC. Translated: CASSRLTGAGEQYF.

V usage is TRBV29-1 and J usage is TRBJ2-5, with D possibly matching TRBD1 (5 bases). V dropped 6 bases and J dropped 2 bases, with 10 bases sitting between them. CDR1 SQVTM and CDR2 ANQGSEA come from the germline V gene. The CDR3 is made up of 12 amino acids. The CDR3 reads CSVGAKQETQYF. CDR3 coding DNA: TGCAGCGTAGGGGCTAAACAAGAGACCCAGTACTTC.

Regarding this clonotype: Being one base from a much bigger clone, this may be a read error. This chain uses TRBV6-1 with TRBJ1-2, with D hard to call. Germline CDR1 is MNHNS and CDR2 is SASEGT. The CDR3 loop spans 18 amino acids. The CDR3 nucleotides are TGTGCCAGCAGTGAATCTTTGACAAGGTCCCTAGTAGATAATGGCTGCACCTTC. Its translation is CASSESLTRSLVDNGCTF.

This clonotype was seen at least ten times. The V gene is TRBV6-5, the J gene TRBJ2-7, with a weak D call TRBD2 (6 bases). CDR3 size: 13 residues. CDR1 is MNHEY and CDR2 is SVGAGI in the germline V gene. V was pared by 0 bases and J by 8 bases, with 11 bases between. In nucleotides, the CDR3 is TGTGCCAGCAGTTACTCGGGGGAGGAGAAGCAGTACTTC. Protein sequence: CASSYSGEEKQYF.

This clonotype occurred many times. The rearrangement links TRBV20-1 to TRBJ1-2, with a tentative D call TRBD1 (6 bases). Germline V gene lookup returns CDR1 DFQATT and CDR2 SNEGSKA (reference sequence). V was shortened by 3 bases and J by 7 bases, with 15 bases between the two germline ends. The CDR3 totals 13 residues. The DNA of the CDR3 is TGCAGTGCTAGGGTTCCCAGGGGAATTGGCTACACCTTC. It yields the protein CSARVPRGIGYTF.

This clonotype was seen a few times. The chain uses TRBV20-1 and TRBJ2-5; 9 positions agree with TRBD1. The CDR3 extends over 13 amino acids. The ends lost 6 bases at V and 5 bases at J; junction bases unmatched: 7. Germline lookup yields CDR1 DFQATT and CDR2 SNEGSKA (reference sequence). CDR3 sequence reads: CSAAGTGRETQYF. The CDR3 region has the DNA TGCAGTGCCGCCGGGACAGGGCGGGAGACCCAGTACTTC.

This clonotype was picked up many times. The chain links TRBV12-3 or TRBV12-4 to TRBJ2-1; D may be TRBD1 or TRBD2 (6 bases each). The CDR3 consists of 15 residues. The ends were cut back, 1 base at V and 8 bases at J, with 15 bases in the middle. The CDR3 protein is CASSLVGGGRYEQFF. As DNA, the CDR3 is TGTGCCAGCAGTTTAGTCGGGGGCGGTAGGTATGAGCAGTTCTTC.

This clonotype has ten or more counts. The chain is built from TRBV14 and TRBJ2-2; 7 bases agree with TRBD1. Germline V lookup: CDR1 SGHDN, CDR2 FVKESK. Trimming cost V 4 bases and J 1 base; bases outside gene matches: 6. This CDR3 contains 16 residues. CDR3 in amino acids: CASSRWTGMNTGELFF. CDR3 in DNA: TGTGCCAGCAGCCGCTGGACAGGAATGAACACCGGGGAGCTGTTTTTT.

The rearrangement uses TRBV19 and TRBJ2-3; 9 bases are a match to TRBD2. The trim removed 10 bases at V and 5 bases at J, leaving 13 bases unmatched. CDR1 and CDR2 (germline): LNHDA, SQIVND (reference sequence). This CDR3 region has 15 residues. DNA for the CDR3: TGTGCCACCGATCCCCGAGCGGGAGGAGGAGATACGCAGTATTTT. It yields the protein CATDPRAGGGDTQYF.

This clonotype came up many times. The chain joins TRBV4-1 to TRBJ2-5; a weak D match, TRBD2 (6 bases). The CDR3 has 15 residues. Germline loops: CDR1 MGHRA, CDR2 YSYEKL. V was clipped by 2 bases and J by 2 bases, with 12 bases between them. The DNA of the CDR3 is TGCGCCAGCAGCCAATCAATCGGGAGACAAGAGACCCAGTACTTC. Protein product: CASSQSIGRQETQYF.

This rearrangement joins TRBV7-2 to TRBJ2-5; no reliable D call. The V end was cut by 5 bases, the J end by 6 bases, with 13 bases between. CDR3 length: 13 residues. Germline lookup yields CDR1 SGHTA and CDR2 FQGNSA. The DNA for the CDR3 is TGTGCCAGCAGCCACGGAAAGGTGAAGACCCAGTACTTC. This codes for CASSHGKVKTQYF.

This clonotype was detected many times. V gene TRBV20-1 combines with J gene TRBJ2-3; no reliable D call. Germline V gene sequence: CDR1 DFQATT, CDR2 SNEGSKA (reference sequence). V was pared by 3 bases and J by 6 bases, with 19 bases between. CDR3 length: 15 residues. The CDR3 sequence is CSARDPLGQWDTQYF. CDR3 in DNA: TGCAGTGCTAGGGATCCGTTGGGTCAGTGGGATACGCAGTATTTT.

This sequence joins TRBV10-3 and TRBJ2-2; D uncertain. This CDR3 has 14 residues. Trimming pared 6 bases from V and 2 bases from J, leaving 10 bases between. The germline V gene encodes CDR1 ENHRY and CDR2 SYGVKD. CDR3 nucleotide sequence: TGTGCCATCAGCGGCAAGGTCAACACCGGGGAGCTGTTTTTT. Translating it yields CAISGKVNTGELFF.

This clonotype has a handful of counts. The V and J genes are TRBV30 and TRBJ2-6, with D perhaps TRBD2 (5 bases). This CDR3 is built from 15 residues. V was clipped by 4 bases and J by 4 bases, with 14 bases between them. The germline V gene encodes CDR1 GTSNPN and CDR2 SVGIG (reference sequence). The CDR3 region has the DNA TGTGCCTGGACCCCCATCGGGGTCGGGGCCAACGTCCTGACTTTC. Its protein product is CAWTPIGVGANVLTF.

This clonotype was seen repeatedly, ten times or more. This chain connects TRBV7-3 to TRBJ2-2; no reliable D call. The CDR3 is 14 residues long. Trimming left V 2 bases short and J 8 bases short, with 12 bases between. CDR1 is SGHTA, CDR2 FQGTGA, per germline. This CDR3 is CASSLFGPTGELFF. CDR3 nucleotides: TGTGCCAGCAGCTTATTCGGACCCACGGGGGAGCTGTTTTTT.

V gene TRBV10-3 combines with J gene TRBJ2-5; 9 nucleotides align to TRBD1. From germline, CDR1 is ENHRY and CDR2 SYGVKD. The CDR3 spans 14 residues. Trimming at V came to 5 bases and at J to 14 bases, leaving 15 bases not matched to a gene. Written as DNA, the CDR3 is TGTGCCATCAGTCTACAGGGGGCCATCGGTCCACTATACTTC. This gives the protein CAISLQGAIGPLYF.

This clonotype was seen many times. The chain uses TRBV3-1 and TRBJ1-2; the D is unclear. Germline-derived CDR1 and CDR2 are LGHDT and YNNKEL (reference sequence). The CDR3 is 13 amino acids. V lost 0 bases and J lost 4, with 6 bases in between. The CDR3 spells CASSQESSYGYTF. CDR3 nucleotides: TGTGCCAGCAGCCAAGAGTCAAGCTATGGCTACACCTTC.

This clonotype was counted at least ten times. This chain uses TRBV2 with TRBJ1-2; weak D call: TRBD1 (5 bases). The CDR3 runs to 14 residues. The germline V gene has CDR1 SNHLY and CDR2 FYNNEI. V lost 6 bases, J lost 8 bases, and 19 bases lay in between. The CDR3 nucleotides read TGTGCCAGCAGCCGGGACTTTTTCCCCGAAGGCTACACCTTC. Encoded protein: CASSRDFFPEGYTF.